Below are 4 T cell receptor beta chains sequenced from a single sample in a study of blood T cell repertoires in COVID-19. The protocol was immunoSEQ multiplex PCR, while the TCRdb copy is restricted to in-frame clones and leaves out a portion. Here the sample spans under 200,000 clones, 87% being singletons. Source material: PBMCs or T cells enriched from blood (not recorded which). These receptors originate from a woman aged 45-65 years who had recovered from COVID-19.

The chain links TRBV2 to TRBJ2-1; D is uncertain. Germline V CDR1 and CDR2: SNHLY, FYNNEI. The CDR3 sequence is 13 residues long. V was clipped by 4 bases and J by 5 bases, with 9 bases between them. As DNA, the CDR3 is TGTGCCAGCAGTGTCGGGTGGAACAATGAGCAGTTCTTC. Protein: CASSVGWNNEQFF. Based on the CDR3 plus reference TRBV2 and TRBJ2-1, the full variable domain is EPEVTQTPSHQVTQMGQEVILRCVPISNHLYFYWYRQILGQKVEFLVSFYNNEISEKSEIFDDQFSVERPDGSNFTLKIRSTKLEDSAMYFCASSVGWNNEQFFGPGTRLTVL.

The chain recombines TRBV6-5 with TRBJ1-2; tentative D call: TRBD1 (6 bases). Trimming took off 2 bases at V and 4 bases at J, with 11 bases between the two ends. Germline V gives CDR1 MNHEY, CDR2 SVGAGI. The CDR3 is 14 amino acids. Here the CDR3 DNA reads TGTGCCAGCAGTTACCAGACAGGCCTCTATGGCTACACCTTC. Translated, it gives CASSYQTGLYGYTF.

The chain employs TRBV2 and TRBJ1-5; 8 bases fit TRBD1. V gave up 4 bases and J gave up 9 bases; unmatched junction bases: 5. This CDR3 is 13 amino acids long. Per germline, CDR1 SNHLY and CDR2 FYNNEI. The CDR3 DNA reads as TGTGCCAGCAGTGTACGACAGGGGTCGCCCCAGCATTTT. Translation gives CASSVRQGSPQHF.

This clone has a single count. V is TRBV19 and J is TRBJ2-6; no reliable D call. V lost 4 bases and J lost 3, with 10 bases in between. Per the germline V gene, CDR1 is LNHDA and CDR2 is SQIVND (reference sequence). CDR3 size: 15 residues. CDR3 amino acids: CASSTPGSGANVLTF. CDR3 sequence (DNA): TGTGCCAGTAGTACCCCAGGCAGTGGGGCCAACGTCCTGACTTTC.